This is a list of T cell receptor beta chains from one sample in a study of blood T cell repertoires in COVID-19. Repertoires were generated with immunoSEQ multiplex PCR, while TCRdb's copy carries only in-frame clones and drops some. The sample yields some 280,000 clones, around nine tenths seen once. Source material: peripheral blood. These TCRs come from a woman aged 55-70 years with acute or convalescent COVID-19. Both conserved end residues are part of each CDR3. A D gene is named only where the DNA matches it firmly. Clone size appears in some rows only: once, few, many, or a class for an expanded clone.

abundance: .
d_gene: TRBD2
j_gene: TRBJ2-3
v_gene: TRBV6-2/TRBV6-3
CDR3aa: CASSLRIPGTSGSTDTQYF
CDR3nt: TGTGCCAGCAGCTTACGTATCCCCGGGACTAGCGGGAGTACAGATACGCAGTATTTT

abundance: .
d_gene: .
j_gene: TRBJ2-3
v_gene: TRBV7-8
CDR3aa: CASSILDGGASTDTQYF
CDR3nt: TGTGCCAGCAGCATCCTAGATGGGGGGGCCAGCACAGATACGCAGTATTTT

abundance: .
d_gene: .
j_gene: TRBJ2-3
v_gene: TRBV4-2
CDR3aa: CASSQVGTSADTQYF
CDR3nt: TGTGCCAGCAGCCAAGTAGGGACTTCCGCAGATACGCAGTATTTT

abundance: .
d_gene: .
j_gene: TRBJ2-3
v_gene: TRBV5-1
CDR3aa: CASSLEGASSTDTQYF
CDR3nt: TGCGCCAGCAGCTTGGAAGGGGCTAGTAGCACAGATACGCAGTATTTT

abundance: once
d_gene: TRBD2
j_gene: TRBJ2-3
v_gene: TRBV7-9
CDR3aa: CASSLVRTSGGGDTQYF
CDR3nt: TGTGCCAGCAGCTTAGTCAGGACTAGCGGGGGGGGAGATACGCAGTATTTT

abundance: .
d_gene: TRBD1
j_gene: TRBJ1-2
v_gene: TRBV28
CDR3aa: CASSPSGTAYGYTF
CDR3nt: TGTGCCAGCAGCCCATCGGGGACAGCTTATGGCTACACCTTC

abundance: .
d_gene: .
j_gene: TRBJ1-1
v_gene: TRBV6-1
CDR3aa: CASSEHHKNTEAFF
CDR3nt: TGTGCCAGCAGTGAACACCACAAGAACACTGAAGCTTTCTTT

abundance: .
d_gene: .
j_gene: TRBJ2-7
v_gene: TRBV19
CDR3aa: CASSLRPGAYEQYF
CDR3nt: TGTGCCAGTAGTTTACGGCCGGGGGCCTACGAGCAGTACTTC

abundance: .
d_gene: .
j_gene: TRBJ2-3
v_gene: TRBV3-1/TRBV3-2
CDR3aa: CASRSLAGDTQYF
CDR3nt: TGTGCCAGCAGGTCACTAGCAGGAGATACGCAGTATTTT

abundance: .
d_gene: TRBD1
j_gene: TRBJ2-2
v_gene: TRBV3-1/TRBV3-2
CDR3aa: CASSPGQGRLFF
CDR3nt: TGTGCCAGCAGCCCCGGACAGGGGCGGCTGTTTTTT

abundance: once
d_gene: .
j_gene: TRBJ1-2
v_gene: TRBV4-3
CDR3aa: CASSQLGKGVGYGYTF
CDR3nt: TGCGCCAGCAGCCAACTTGGAAAGGGGGTTGGCTATGGCTACACCTTC

abundance: .
d_gene: .
j_gene: TRBJ1-1
v_gene: TRBV5-5
CDR3aa: CASSLAGTFF
CDR3nt: TGTGCCAGCAGCTTGGCTGGCACTTTCTTT

abundance: .
d_gene: TRBD1
j_gene: TRBJ2-1
v_gene: TRBV6-5
CDR3aa: CASSGTGYNEQFF
CDR3nt: TGTGCCAGCAGCGGGACAGGTTACAATGAGCAGTTCTTC

abundance: .
d_gene: TRBD2
j_gene: TRBJ2-3
v_gene: TRBV6-2/TRBV6-3
CDR3aa: CASSSPRLAGVGTDTQYF
CDR3nt: TGTGCCAGCAGTTCCCCCCGGCTAGCGGGAGTTGGGACAGATACGCAGTATTTT

abundance: .
d_gene: .
j_gene: TRBJ1-4
v_gene: TRBV13
CDR3aa: CASRFRGADEKLFF
CDR3nt: TGTGCCAGCCGGTTCAGGGGCGCGGATGAAAAACTGTTTTTT

abundance: .
d_gene: TRBD1
j_gene: TRBJ1-2
v_gene: TRBV5-1
CDR3aa: CASSLAGTAGYGYTF
CDR3nt: TGCGCCAGCAGCTTGGCCGGGACAGCGGGCTATGGCTACACCTTC

abundance: .
d_gene: .
j_gene: TRBJ2-2
v_gene: TRBV9
CDR3aa: CASSVGGANTGELFF
CDR3nt: TGTGCCAGCAGCGTAGGTGGGGCCAACACCGGGGAGCTGTTTTTT

abundance: .
d_gene: .
j_gene: TRBJ2-7
v_gene: TRBV4-3
CDR3aa: CASSQRTAEFYEQYF
CDR3nt: TGCGCCAGCAGCCAGCGGACAGCAGAATTCTACGAGCAGTACTTC

abundance: .
d_gene: .
j_gene: TRBJ2-7
v_gene: TRBV27
CDR3aa: CASTDPGHYEQYF
CDR3nt: TGTGCCAGCACCGATCCGGGACACTACGAGCAGTACTTC

abundance: .
d_gene: TRBD1
j_gene: TRBJ2-2
v_gene: TRBV7-9
CDR3aa: CASSQGVNTGELFF
CDR3nt: TGTGCCAGCAGTCAGGGGGTGAACACCGGGGAGCTGTTTTTT

abundance: .
d_gene: .
j_gene: TRBJ1-1
v_gene: TRBV12-5
CDR3aa: CASALVRRDWMNTEAFF
CDR3nt: TGTGCTAGTGCCTTGGTCCGCCGGGACTGGATGAACACTGAAGCTTTCTTT

abundance: .
d_gene: TRBD2
j_gene: TRBJ2-7
v_gene: TRBV19
CDR3aa: CASSIGPAGTYEQYF
CDR3nt: TGTGCCAGTAGTATAGGGCCAGCGGGGACCTACGAGCAGTACTTC

abundance: .
d_gene: .
j_gene: TRBJ1-5
v_gene: TRBV6-1
CDR3aa: CASSELGAMNQPQHF
CDR3nt: TGTGCCAGCAGTGAACTGGGCGCCATGAATCAGCCCCAGCATTTT

abundance: .
d_gene: TRBD2
j_gene: TRBJ2-7
v_gene: TRBV14
CDR3aa: CASSQGTSLAPYEQYF
CDR3nt: TGTGCCAGCAGCCAAGGGACTAGCCTAGCCCCCTACGAGCAGTACTTC

abundance: once
d_gene: TRBD2
j_gene: TRBJ2-3
v_gene: TRBV7-8
CDR3aa: CASSLTGGPSDTQYF
CDR3nt: TGTGCCAGCAGCTTAACGGGAGGGCCCTCAGATACGCAGTATTTT

abundance: few
d_gene: TRBD2
j_gene: TRBJ2-3
v_gene: TRBV24-1
CDR3aa: CATSLAGGPRPDTQYF
CDR3nt: TGTGCCACCAGCCTAGCGGGGGGGCCGAGGCCAGATACGCAGTATTTT

abundance: .
d_gene: TRBD2
j_gene: TRBJ2-1
v_gene: TRBV7-2
CDR3aa: CASSEAGAGEQFF
CDR3nt: TGTGCCAGCAGCGAAGCGGGGGCGGGTGAGCAGTTCTTC

abundance: .
d_gene: .
j_gene: TRBJ2-3
v_gene: TRBV19
CDR3aa: CASSIQRAEDTQYF
CDR3nt: TGTGCCAGTAGTATCCAGCGGGCCGAGGATACGCAGTATTTT

abundance: .
d_gene: TRBD1
j_gene: TRBJ1-2
v_gene: TRBV6-6
CDR3aa: CASRRTGDYGYTF
CDR3nt: TGTGCCAGCAGACGGACAGGGGACTATGGCTACACCTTC

abundance: .
d_gene: .
j_gene: TRBJ2-5
v_gene: TRBV4-1
CDR3aa: CASSPPRGSPAQYF
CDR3nt: TGCGCCAGCAGCCCGCCCAGGGGCTCCCCGGCCCAGTACTTC

abundance: .
d_gene: .
j_gene: TRBJ1-4
v_gene: TRBV28
CDR3aa: CASSLFQDRSNEKLFF
CDR3nt: TGTGCCAGCAGTTTATTCCAAGACAGGTCTAATGAAAAACTGTTTTTT

abundance: .
d_gene: .
j_gene: TRBJ2-7
v_gene: TRBV28
CDR3aa: CAAGRYRSYEQYF
CDR3nt: TGTGCAGCTGGGAGATATCGCTCCTACGAGCAGTACTTC

abundance: .
d_gene: .
j_gene: TRBJ2-1
v_gene: TRBV14
CDR3aa: CASSRGGDEQFF
CDR3nt: TGTGCCAGCAGTCGAGGGGGGGATGAGCAGTTCTTC

abundance: .
d_gene: .
j_gene: TRBJ1-5
v_gene: TRBV27
CDR3aa: CASSWGVSQPQHF
CDR3nt: TGTGCCAGCAGTTGGGGGGTAAGTCAGCCCCAGCATTTT

abundance: .
d_gene: .
j_gene: TRBJ2-5
v_gene: TRBV6-5
CDR3aa: CASLWGVGRQETQYF
CDR3nt: TGTGCCAGCCTTTGGGGGGTCGGACGGCAAGAGACCCAGTACTTC

abundance: .
d_gene: TRBD2
j_gene: TRBJ2-2
v_gene: TRBV7-2
CDR3aa: CASNGGLAGTGELFF
CDR3nt: TGTGCCAGCAACGGGGGGCTAGCGGGGACCGGGGAGCTGTTTTTT

abundance: .
d_gene: TRBD1
j_gene: TRBJ2-7
v_gene: TRBV6-6
CDR3aa: CASSARTGFYEQYF
CDR3nt: TGTGCCAGCAGCGCCCGGACAGGATTCTACGAGCAGTACTTC

abundance: .
d_gene: .
j_gene: TRBJ2-7
v_gene: TRBV2
CDR3aa: CASSERSYEQYF
CDR3nt: TGTGCCAGCAGTGAACGGTCCTACGAGCAGTACTTC

abundance: .
d_gene: TRBD1
j_gene: TRBJ2-7
v_gene: TRBV7-6
CDR3aa: CASSLVDRGGHEQYF
CDR3nt: TGTGCCAGCAGCTTAGTTGACAGGGGAGGCCACGAGCAGTACTTC

abundance: .
d_gene: TRBD2
j_gene: TRBJ2-3
v_gene: TRBV2
CDR3aa: CASSEGGRTIHTQYF
CDR3nt: TGTGCCAGCAGTGAGGGGGGGAGGACAATACATACGCAGTATTTT

abundance: few
d_gene: .
j_gene: TRBJ2-7
v_gene: TRBV7-2
CDR3aa: CASSLEDSYEQYF
CDR3nt: TGTGCCAGCAGCTTAGAAGACAGCTACGAGCAGTACTTC

abundance: .
d_gene: TRBD2
j_gene: TRBJ2-3
v_gene: TRBV15
CDR3aa: CATSRGGLAGTSTDTQYF
CDR3nt: TGTGCCACCAGCAGAGGTGGGCTAGCGGGGACTAGCACAGATACGCAGTATTTT

abundance: .
d_gene: .
j_gene: TRBJ2-2
v_gene: TRBV28
CDR3aa: CASTRGGANTGELFF
CDR3nt: TGTGCCAGCACCCGAGGGGGGGCGAACACCGGGGAGCTGTTTTTT

abundance: .
d_gene: .
j_gene: TRBJ2-1
v_gene: TRBV11-2
CDR3aa: CASSSHFYPYNEQFF
CDR3nt: TGTGCCAGCAGCTCCCACTTCTACCCCTACAATGAGCAGTTCTTC

abundance: .
d_gene: TRBD2
j_gene: TRBJ2-3
v_gene: TRBV9
CDR3aa: CASSFRTSGGADTQYF
CDR3nt: TGTGCCAGCAGCTTCCGGACTAGCGGGGGGGCGGATACGCAGTATTTT

abundance: .
d_gene: .
j_gene: TRBJ2-3
v_gene: TRBV9
CDR3aa: CASSVAGTSTDTQYF
CDR3nt: TGTGCCAGCAGCGTAGCTGGGACTAGCACAGATACGCAGTATTTT

abundance: .
d_gene: .
j_gene: TRBJ1-6
v_gene: TRBV30
CDR3aa: CAWSVLNTYNSPLHF
CDR3nt: TGTGCCTGGAGTGTTCTGAACACCTATAATTCACCCCTCCACTTT

abundance: .
d_gene: TRBD1
j_gene: TRBJ1-2
v_gene: TRBV2
CDR3aa: CASKPDRARGYTF
CDR3nt: TGTGCCAGCAAGCCGGACAGGGCGAGGGGCTACACCTTC